This T cell receptor (beta chain) appears in the sequencing data of a study of blood T cells in healthy people across ages. Study-wide background: Per every two T cells, about one barcoded beta molecule was captured by template switching. Regarding the study as a whole: In older individuals, TCR beta diversity per million T cells was lower, falling roughly linearly with age.

With a J-beta primer mix and a sample-barcoded 5' primer, a second PCR ran about 7 to 12 cycles. TCRdb re-called the 5' RACE reads with MiXCR, one entry per CDR3 protein. The table has hundreds of thousands of distinct CDR3 sequences, more than 40% seen once. Staff drew 9 to 10 milliliters of peripheral blood from each donor. V was shortened by 2 bases and J by 2 bases, with 7 bases between the two germline ends. This CDR3 contains 13 residues. Looked up from germline, CDR1 is KGHSY and CDR2 is FQNENV. About this clonotype: Its specificity is unknown.

Sequencing input: blood. The receptor was isolated from a woman aged 60 to 75 in good health. This sequence joins TRBV16 and TRBJ2-7; no clear D. CDR3 bases: TGTGCCAGCAGCCAACTCACGGCCTACGAGCAGTACTTC. Translated: CASSQLTAYEQYF.